The present T cell receptor (beta chain) was sequenced within a study of blood T cell repertoires in COVID-19. Profiling relied on immunoSEQ multiplex PCR, and the TCRdb table lists in-frame clones only, not all of them. Counted here are roughly 80,000 clones, approximately 88% occurring once; the ten biggest clones make up approximately 4.9%. The V segment lost 8 bases and the J segment 3 bases; nucleotides outside the gene matches: 9. From germline, CDR1 is LGHNT and CDR2 FRNRAP. The CDR3 length is 15 residues. The chain carries TRBV12-5 and TRBJ2-5, with TRBD1 identical over 10 bases. The sample comprised peripheral blood. The origin of this receptor is an elderly woman with active or convalescent COVID-19. The CDR3 DNA reads as TGTGCTAGTCGAATGGGACAGGGGCCAAAAGAGACCCAGTACTTC. Amino acids: CASRMGQGPKETQYF.